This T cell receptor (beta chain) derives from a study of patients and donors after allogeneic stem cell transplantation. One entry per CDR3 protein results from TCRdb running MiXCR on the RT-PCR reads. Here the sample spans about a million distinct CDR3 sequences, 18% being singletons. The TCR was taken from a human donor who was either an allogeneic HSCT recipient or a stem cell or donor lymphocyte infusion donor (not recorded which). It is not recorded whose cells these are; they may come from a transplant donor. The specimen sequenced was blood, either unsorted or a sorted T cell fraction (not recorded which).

CDR3 in DNA: TGTGCCAGCAGCGCGGGGCCAGACCAGTACTTC. This encodes CASSAGPDQYF. This rearrangement joins TRBV5-6 to TRBJ2-7, with a tentative D call TRBD2 (6 bases). CDR3 length equals 11 residues. The germline CDR1 and CDR2 sequences are SGHDT and YYEEEE. Trimming cost V 4 bases and J 10 bases, with 12 bases left between them.